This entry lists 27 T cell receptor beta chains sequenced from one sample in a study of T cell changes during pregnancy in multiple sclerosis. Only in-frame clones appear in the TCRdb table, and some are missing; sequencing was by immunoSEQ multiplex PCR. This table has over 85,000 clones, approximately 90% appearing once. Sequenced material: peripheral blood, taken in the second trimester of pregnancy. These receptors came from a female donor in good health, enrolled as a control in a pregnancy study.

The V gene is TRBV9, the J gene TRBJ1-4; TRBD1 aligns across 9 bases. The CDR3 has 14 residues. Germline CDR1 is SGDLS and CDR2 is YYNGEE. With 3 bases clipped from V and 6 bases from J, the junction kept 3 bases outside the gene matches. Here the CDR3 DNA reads TGTGCCAGCAGCGCGACAGGGGGGGATGAAAAACTGTTTTTT. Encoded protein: CASSATGGDEKLFF. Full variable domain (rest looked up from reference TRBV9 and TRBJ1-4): DSGVTQTPKHLITATGQRVTLRCSPRSGDLSVYWYQQSLDQGLQFLIQYYNGEERAKGNILERFSAQQFPDLHSELNLSSLELGDSALYFCASSATGGDEKLFFGSGTQLSVL.

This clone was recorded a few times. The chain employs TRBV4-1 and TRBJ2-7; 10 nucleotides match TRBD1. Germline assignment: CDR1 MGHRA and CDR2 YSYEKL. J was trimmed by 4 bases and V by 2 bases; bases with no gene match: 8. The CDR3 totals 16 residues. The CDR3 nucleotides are TGCGCCAGCAGCCAACGTCCGGACAGGGGGGTGTACGAGCAGTACTTC. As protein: CASSQRPDRGVYEQYF.

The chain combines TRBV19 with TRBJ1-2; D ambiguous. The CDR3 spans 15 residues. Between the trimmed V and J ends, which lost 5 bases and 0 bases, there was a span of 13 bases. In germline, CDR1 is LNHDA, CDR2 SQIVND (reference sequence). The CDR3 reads CASSGDGLANYGYTF. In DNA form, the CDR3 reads TGTGCCAGTAGTGGTGACGGGTTAGCTAACTATGGCTACACCTTC.

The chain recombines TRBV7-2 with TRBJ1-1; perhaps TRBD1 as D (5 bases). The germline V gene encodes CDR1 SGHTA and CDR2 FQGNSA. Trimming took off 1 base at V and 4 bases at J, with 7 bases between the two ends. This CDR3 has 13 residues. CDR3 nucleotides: TGTGCCAGCAGCTTAGATAGGGGCACTGAAGCTTTCTTT. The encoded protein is CASSLDRGTEAFF.

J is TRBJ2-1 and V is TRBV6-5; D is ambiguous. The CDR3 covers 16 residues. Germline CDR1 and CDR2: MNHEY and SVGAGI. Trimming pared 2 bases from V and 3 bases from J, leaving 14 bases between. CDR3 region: CASSYRSGPFYNEQFF. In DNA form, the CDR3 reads TGTGCCAGCAGTTACCGGTCAGGTCCATTCTACAATGAGCAGTTCTTC.

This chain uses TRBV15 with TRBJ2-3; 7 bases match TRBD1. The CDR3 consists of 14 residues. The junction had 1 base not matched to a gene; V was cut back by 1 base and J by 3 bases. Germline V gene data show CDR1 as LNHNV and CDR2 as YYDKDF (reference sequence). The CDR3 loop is CATSRAQGTDTQYF. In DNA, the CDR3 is TGTGCCACCAGCAGAGCACAGGGGACAGATACGCAGTATTTT.

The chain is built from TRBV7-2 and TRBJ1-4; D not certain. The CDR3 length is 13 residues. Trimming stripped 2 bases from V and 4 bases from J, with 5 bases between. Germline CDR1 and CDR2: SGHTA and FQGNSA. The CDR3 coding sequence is TGTGCCAGCAGCTTACCTGTTAATGAAAAACTGTTTTTT. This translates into CASSLPVNEKLFF.

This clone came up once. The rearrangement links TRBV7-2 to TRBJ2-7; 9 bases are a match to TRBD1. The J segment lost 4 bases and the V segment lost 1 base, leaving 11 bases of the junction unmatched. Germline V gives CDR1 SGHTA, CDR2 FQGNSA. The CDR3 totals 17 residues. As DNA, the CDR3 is TGTGCCAGCAGCTTAGTAGGCGGACAGGGGCCCGTTTACGAGCAGTACTTC. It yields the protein CASSLVGGQGPVYEQYF.

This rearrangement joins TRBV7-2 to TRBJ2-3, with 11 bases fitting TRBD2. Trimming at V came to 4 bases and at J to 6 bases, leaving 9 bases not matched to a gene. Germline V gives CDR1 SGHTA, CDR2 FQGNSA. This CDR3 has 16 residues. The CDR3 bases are TGTGCCAGCAGCTCTTTAGCGGGAGGGCCGTTTGATACGCAGTATTTT. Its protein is CASSSLAGGPFDTQYF.

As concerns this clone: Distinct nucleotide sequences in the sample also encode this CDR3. This CDR3 is CASSLDSTNYGYTF. CDR3 nucleotides: TGCGCCAGCAGCTTGGACAGCACTAACTATGGCTACACCTTC. V gene TRBV5-1 combines with J gene TRBJ1-2; D is ambiguous. V was shortened by 0 bases and J by 0 bases, with 6 bases between the two germline ends. The CDR3 runs 14 residues. The germline V gene encodes CDR1 SGHRS and CDR2 YFSETQ.

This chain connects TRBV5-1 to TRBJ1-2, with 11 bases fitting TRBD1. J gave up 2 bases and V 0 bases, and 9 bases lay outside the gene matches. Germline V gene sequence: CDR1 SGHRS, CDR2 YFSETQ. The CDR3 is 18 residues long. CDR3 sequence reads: CASSLVVGQGVPNYGYTF. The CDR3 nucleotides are TGCGCCAGCAGCTTGGTTGTGGGACAGGGGGTCCCCAACTATGGCTACACCTTC.

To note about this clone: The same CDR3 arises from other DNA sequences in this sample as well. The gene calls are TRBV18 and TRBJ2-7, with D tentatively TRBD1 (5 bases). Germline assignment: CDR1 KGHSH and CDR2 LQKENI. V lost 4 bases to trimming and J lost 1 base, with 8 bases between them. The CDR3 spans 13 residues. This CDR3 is CASSRDSSYEQYF. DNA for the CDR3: TGTGCCAGCTCACGAGACAGTTCCTACGAGCAGTACTTC.

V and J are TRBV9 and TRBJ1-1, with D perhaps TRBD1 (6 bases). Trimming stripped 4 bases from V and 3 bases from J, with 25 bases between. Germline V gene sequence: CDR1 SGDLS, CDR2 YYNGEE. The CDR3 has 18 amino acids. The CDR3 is CASSPRPGTLHSDTEAFF. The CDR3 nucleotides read TGTGCCAGCAGCCCAAGGCCAGGGACACTACACTCGGACACTGAAGCTTTCTTT.

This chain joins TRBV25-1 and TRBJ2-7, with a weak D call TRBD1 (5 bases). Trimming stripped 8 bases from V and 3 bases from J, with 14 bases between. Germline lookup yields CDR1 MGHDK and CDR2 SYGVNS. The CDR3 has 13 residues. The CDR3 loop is CASGHPPVYEQYF. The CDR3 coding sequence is TGTGCCAGCGGACACCCCCCGGTCTACGAGCAGTACTTC.

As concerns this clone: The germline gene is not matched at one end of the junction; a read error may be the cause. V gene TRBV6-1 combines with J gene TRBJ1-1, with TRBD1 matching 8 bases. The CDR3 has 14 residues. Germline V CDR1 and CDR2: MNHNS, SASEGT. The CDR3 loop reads CASSEDRGGTEAFF. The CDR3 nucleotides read TGTGCCAGCAGCGAAGACAGGGGAGGTACTGAAGCTTTCTTT.

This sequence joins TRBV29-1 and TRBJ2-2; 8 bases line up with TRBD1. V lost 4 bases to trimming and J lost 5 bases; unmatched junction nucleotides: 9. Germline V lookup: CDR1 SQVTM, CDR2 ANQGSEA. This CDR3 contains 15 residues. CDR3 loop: CSVGAGGARTGELFF. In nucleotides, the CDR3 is TGCAGCGTTGGGGCAGGGGGCGCCAGGACCGGGGAGCTGTTTTTT.

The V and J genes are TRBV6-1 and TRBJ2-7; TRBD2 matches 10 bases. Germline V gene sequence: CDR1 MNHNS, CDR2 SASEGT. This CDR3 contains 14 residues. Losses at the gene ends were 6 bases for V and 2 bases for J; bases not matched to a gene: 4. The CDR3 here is CASSVTSGPYEQYF. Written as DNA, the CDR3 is TGTGCCAGCAGCGTGACTAGCGGGCCCTACGAGCAGTACTTC.

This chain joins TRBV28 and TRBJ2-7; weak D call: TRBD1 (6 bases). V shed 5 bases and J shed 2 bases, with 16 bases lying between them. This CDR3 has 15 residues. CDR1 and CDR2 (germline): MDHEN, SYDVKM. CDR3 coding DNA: TGTGCCAGCAGTCCCTTTGTGACAGGACCCTACGAGCAGTACTTC. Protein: CASSPFVTGPYEQYF.

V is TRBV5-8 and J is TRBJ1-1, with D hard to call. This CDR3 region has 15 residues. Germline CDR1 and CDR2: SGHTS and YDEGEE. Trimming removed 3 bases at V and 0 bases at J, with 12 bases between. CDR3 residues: CASSYILAVNTEAFF. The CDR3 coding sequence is TGTGCCAGCAGCTATATCCTGGCCGTGAACACTGAAGCTTTCTTT.

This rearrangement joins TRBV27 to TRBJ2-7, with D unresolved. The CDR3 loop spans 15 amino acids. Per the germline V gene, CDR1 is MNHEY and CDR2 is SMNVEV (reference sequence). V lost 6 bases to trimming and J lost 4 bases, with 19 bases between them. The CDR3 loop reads CASRRREEKPYEQYF. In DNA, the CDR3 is TGTGCCAGCAGAAGACGCGAGGAGAAACCTTACGAGCAGTACTTC.

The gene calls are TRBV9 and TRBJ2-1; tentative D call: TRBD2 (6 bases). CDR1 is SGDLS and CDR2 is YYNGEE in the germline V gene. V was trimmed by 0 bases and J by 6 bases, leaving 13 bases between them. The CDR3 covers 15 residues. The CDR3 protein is CASSVDWRAFNEQFF. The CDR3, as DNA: TGTGCCAGCAGCGTAGATTGGAGGGCTTTCAATGAGCAGTTCTTC.

The CDR3 loop is CASSPGQANTGELFF. The DNA of the CDR3 is TGTGCCAGCTCACCAGGACAGGCGAACACCGGGGAGCTGTTTTTT. V is TRBV18 and J is TRBJ2-2; 7 nucleotides match TRBD1. V lost 2 bases and J lost 0; bases outside the gene matches: 0. The germline CDR1 and CDR2 sequences are KGHSH and LQKENI. This CDR3 contains 15 residues.

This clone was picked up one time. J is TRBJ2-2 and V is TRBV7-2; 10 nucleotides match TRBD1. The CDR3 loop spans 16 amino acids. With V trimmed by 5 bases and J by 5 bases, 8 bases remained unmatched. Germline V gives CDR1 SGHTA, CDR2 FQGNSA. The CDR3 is CASSIQLGQGTGELFF. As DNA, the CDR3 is TGTGCCAGCAGCATACAACTGGGACAGGGGACCGGGGAGCTGTTTTTT.

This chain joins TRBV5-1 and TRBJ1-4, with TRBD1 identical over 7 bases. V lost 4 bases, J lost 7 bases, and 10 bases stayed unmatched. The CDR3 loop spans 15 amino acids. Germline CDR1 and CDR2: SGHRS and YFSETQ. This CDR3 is CASSVDGTDVEKLFF. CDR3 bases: TGCGCCAGCAGCGTAGACGGGACAGACGTTGAAAAACTGTTTTTT.

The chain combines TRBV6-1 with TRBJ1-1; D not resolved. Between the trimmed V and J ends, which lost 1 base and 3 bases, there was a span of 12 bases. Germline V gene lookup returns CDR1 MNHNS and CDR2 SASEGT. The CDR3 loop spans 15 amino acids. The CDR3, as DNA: TGTGCCAGCAGTGAAGTCCGTATCCCCTACACTGAAGCTTTCTTT. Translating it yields CASSEVRIPYTEAFF.

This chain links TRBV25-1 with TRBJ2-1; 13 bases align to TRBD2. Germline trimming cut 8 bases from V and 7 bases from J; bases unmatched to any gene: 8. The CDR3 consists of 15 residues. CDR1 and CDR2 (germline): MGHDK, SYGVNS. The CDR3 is CASRYGTSGANEQFF. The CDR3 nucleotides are TGTGCCAGCCGATACGGGACTAGCGGGGCTAATGAGCAGTTCTTC.

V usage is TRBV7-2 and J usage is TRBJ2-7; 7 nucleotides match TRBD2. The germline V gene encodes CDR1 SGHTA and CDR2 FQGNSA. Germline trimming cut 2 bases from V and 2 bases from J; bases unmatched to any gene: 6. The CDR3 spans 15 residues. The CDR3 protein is CASSLRSGITYEQYF. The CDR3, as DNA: TGTGCCAGCAGCTTAAGGAGCGGGATCACCTACGAGCAGTACTTC. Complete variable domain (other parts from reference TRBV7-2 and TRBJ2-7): GAGVSQSPSNKVTEKGKDVELRCDPISGHTALYWYRQSLGQGLEFLIYFQGNSAPDKSGLPSDRFSAERTGGSVSTLTIQRTQQEDSAVYLCASSLRSGITYEQYFGPGTRLTVT.